Presented here are 8 T cell receptor beta chains from one specimen sequenced in a study of blood T cell repertoires in COVID-19. The repertoire was sequenced with immunoSEQ multiplex PCR; TCRdb's copy has only in-frame clones and lacks some. In the table there are hundreds of thousands of clones, around 88% of which are singletons. The sequenced sample consisted of peripheral blood. These receptor sequences come from a woman aged 25 to 45 with COVID-19, enrolled during active disease.

The V call is TRBV18, the J call TRBJ2-1; possible D gene TRBD2, 6 bases. The CDR3 is 12 residues long. V was pared by 3 bases and J by 8 bases, with 8 bases between. Germline V gene data show CDR1 as KGHSH and CDR2 as LQKENI. The CDR3 protein is CASSPTSYEQFF. CDR3 in DNA: TGTGCCAGCTCACCGACTAGTTATGAGCAGTTCTTC.

The rearrangement uses TRBV7-9 and TRBJ2-2, with 9 bases identical to TRBD1. Germline trimming cut 6 bases from V and 4 bases from J; bases unmatched to any gene: 15. This CDR3 has 18 amino acids. Germline V gene sequence: CDR1 SEHNR, CDR2 FQNEAQ (reference sequence). The CDR3 bases are TGTGCCAGCAGGCCTCGAAATCCGGGACAGGGAACCACCGGGGAGCTGTTTTTT. This translates into CASRPRNPGQGTTGELFF. Using reference TRBV7-9 and TRBJ2-2 for the parts outside the CDR3, the full variable domain is DTGVSQNPRHKITKRGQNVTFRCDPISEHNRLYWYRQTLGQGPEFLTYFQNEAQLEKSRLLSDRFSAERPKGSFSTLEIQRTEQGDSAMYLCASRPRNPGQGTTGELFFGEGSRLTVL.

This clone appeared a single time. The chain joins TRBV7-2 to TRBJ2-6, with 15 bases aligning to TRBD2. Trimming cost V 5 bases and J 3 bases; bases outside gene matches: 5. In germline, CDR1 is SGHTA, CDR2 FQGNSA. CDR3 size: 18 residues. CDR3 sequence (DNA): TGTGCCAGCAGCCGGACTAGCGGGGGGGCCGATGGGGCCAACGTCCTGACTTTC. Its protein is CASSRTSGGADGANVLTF.

V is TRBV15 and J is TRBJ1-1; D is ambiguous. Germline CDR1 and CDR2: LNHNV and YYDKDF (reference sequence). The length of the CDR3 is 13 residues. V shed 5 bases and J shed 4 bases, with 11 bases lying between them. The CDR3 DNA reads TGTGCCACCAGCGTAGTCTACGGCACTGAAGCTTTCTTT. It is translated as CATSVVYGTEAFF. The full variable domain, in which reference TRBV15 and TRBJ1-1 provide the parts outside the CDR3, is DAMVIQNPRYQVTQFGKPVTLSCSQTLNHNVMYWYQQKSSQAPKLLFHYYDKDFNNEADTPDNFQSRRPNTSFCFLDIRSPGLGDTAMYLCATSVVYGTEAFFGQGTRLTVV.

The V gene is TRBV18, the J gene TRBJ2-1; TRBD2 matches at 13 bases. The CDR3 totals 16 residues. The V and J ends lost 3 bases and 9 bases, in that order; junction bases with no gene match: 8. Germline CDR1 reads KGHSH; CDR2 reads LQKENI. As DNA, the CDR3 is TGTGCCAGCTCACCCATTATAGGGACTAGCGGGACTGAGCAGTTCTTC. Translating it yields CASSPIIGTSGTEQFF.

The CDR3 nucleotides are TGTGCCAGCAGCCAGGGGTGGAACACTGAAGCTTTCTTT. Encoded protein: CASSQGWNTEAFF. The chain recombines TRBV7-2 with TRBJ1-1; tentative D call: TRBD1 (6 bases). Trimming took 5 bases from V and 1 from J, leaving 8 bases between them. Germline assignment: CDR1 SGHTA and CDR2 FQGNSA. The CDR3 length is 13 residues. The complete variable domain, with remaining parts taken from reference TRBV7-2 and TRBJ1-1, reads GAGVSQSPSNKVTEKGKDVELRCDPISGHTALYWYRQSLGQGLEFLIYFQGNSAPDKSGLPSDRFSAERTGGSVSTLTIQRTQQEDSAVYLCASSQGWNTEAFFGQGTRLTVV.

V gene TRBV10-1 combines with J gene TRBJ2-7, with 13 bases matching TRBD2. Unmatched junction bases numbered 5, after V lost 3 bases and J lost 3 bases. The CDR3 is made up of 16 amino acids. Germline loops: CDR1 WNHNN, CDR2 SYGVQD (reference sequence). The CDR3: CASSDPGTSGVYEQYF. In DNA, the CDR3 is TGCGCCAGCAGTGACCCCGGGACTAGCGGGGTCTACGAGCAGTACTTC.

The chain is built from TRBV28 and TRBJ1-2, with D tentatively TRBD1 (5 bases). The germline gives CDR1 MDHEN, CDR2 SYDVKM. Trimming pared 0 bases from V and 3 bases from J, leaving 14 bases between. This CDR3 comprises 16 residues. DNA of the CDR3: TGTGCCAGCAGTTTATGGGGGGGTACGCTCGACTATGGCTACACCTTC. Protein sequence: CASSLWGGTLDYGYTF.